This T cell receptor (beta chain) emerged from a study of cytomegalovirus exposure and HLA in healthy donors. This CDR3 is built from 11 residues. The germline V gene has CDR1 SEHNR and CDR2 FQNEAQ (reference sequence). The V gene lost 5 bases and the J gene lost 7 bases, with 5 bases spanning the gap. Primers for the PCR totalled 60 Vbeta and 13 Jbeta. Profiled with immunoSEQ multiplex PCR; TCRdb holds only in-frame clones, not every one. The sample records nearly 200,000 clones, 75% to 90% being singletons. Turning to this clone: What it recognizes is unknown.

Overall study results and limits: A later analysis reported that several of the most significant clusters appeared to be linked to common viral pathogens, among them Epstein-Barr virus.

The J gene is TRBJ1-4, the V gene TRBV7-9; D remains unclear. The sequenced sample was PBMCs. The receptor's source is a young man in good health and CMV-seronegative. CDR3 sequence reads: CASSPSEKLFF. CDR3 nucleotides: TGTGCCAGCAGCCCCAGTGAAAAACTGTTTTTT.